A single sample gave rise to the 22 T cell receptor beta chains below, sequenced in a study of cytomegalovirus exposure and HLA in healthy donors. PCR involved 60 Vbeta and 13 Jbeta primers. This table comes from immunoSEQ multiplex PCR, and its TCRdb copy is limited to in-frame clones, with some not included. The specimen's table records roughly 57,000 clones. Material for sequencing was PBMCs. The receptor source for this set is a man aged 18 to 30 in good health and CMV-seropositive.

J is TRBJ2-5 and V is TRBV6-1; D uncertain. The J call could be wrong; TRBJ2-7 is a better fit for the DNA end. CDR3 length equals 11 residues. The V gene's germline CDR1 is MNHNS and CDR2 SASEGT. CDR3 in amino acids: CASMIVSEQYF. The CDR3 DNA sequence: TGTGCCAGCATGATCGTCAGCGAGCAGTACTTC.

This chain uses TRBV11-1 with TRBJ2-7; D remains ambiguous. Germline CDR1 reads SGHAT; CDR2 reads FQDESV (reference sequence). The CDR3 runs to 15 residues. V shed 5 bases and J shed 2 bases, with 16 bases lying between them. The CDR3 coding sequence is TGTGCCAGCAGCCCGACGCGTACAGACCCCTACGAGCAGTACTTC. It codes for CASSPTRTDPYEQYF. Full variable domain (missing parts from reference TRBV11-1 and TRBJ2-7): EAEVAQSPRYKITEKSQAVAFWCDPISGHATLYWYRQILGQGPELLVQFQDESVVDDSQLPKDRFSAERLKGVDSTLKIQPAELGDSAMYLCASSPTRTDPYEQYFGPGTRLTVT.

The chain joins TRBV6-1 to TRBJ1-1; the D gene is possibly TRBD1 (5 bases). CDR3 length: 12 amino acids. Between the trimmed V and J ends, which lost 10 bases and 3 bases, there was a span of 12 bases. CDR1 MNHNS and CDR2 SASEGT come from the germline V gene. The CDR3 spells CATRQGDTEAFF. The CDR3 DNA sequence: TGTGCCACTCGACAAGGGGACACTGAAGCTTTCTTT.

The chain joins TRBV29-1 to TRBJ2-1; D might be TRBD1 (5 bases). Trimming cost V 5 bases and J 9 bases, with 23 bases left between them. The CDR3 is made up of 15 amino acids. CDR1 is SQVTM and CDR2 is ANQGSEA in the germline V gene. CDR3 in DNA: TGCAGCGTTTTCGCTACTACCCACCTTAGGGGTGAGCAGTTCTTC. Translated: CSVFATTHLRGEQFF.

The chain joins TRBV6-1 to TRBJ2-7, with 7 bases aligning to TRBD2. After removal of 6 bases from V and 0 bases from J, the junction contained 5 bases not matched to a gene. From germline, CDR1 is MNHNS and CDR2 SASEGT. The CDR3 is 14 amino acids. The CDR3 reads CASRDPGGSYEQYF. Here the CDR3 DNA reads TGTGCCAGCAGGGACCCGGGGGGCTCCTACGAGCAGTACTTC.

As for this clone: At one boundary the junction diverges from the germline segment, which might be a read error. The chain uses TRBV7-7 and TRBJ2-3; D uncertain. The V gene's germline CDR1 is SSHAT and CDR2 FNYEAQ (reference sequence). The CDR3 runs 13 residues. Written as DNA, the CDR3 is TGTGCTAGCAGCTTAGGTCTGACAGATACGCAGTATTTT. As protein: CASSLGLTDTQYF.

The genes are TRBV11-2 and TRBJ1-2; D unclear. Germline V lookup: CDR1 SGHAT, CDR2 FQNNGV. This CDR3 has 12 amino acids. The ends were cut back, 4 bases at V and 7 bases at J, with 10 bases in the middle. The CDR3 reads CASSSNTFGYTF. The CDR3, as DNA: TGTGCCAGCAGCTCCAACACGTTTGGCTACACCTTC.

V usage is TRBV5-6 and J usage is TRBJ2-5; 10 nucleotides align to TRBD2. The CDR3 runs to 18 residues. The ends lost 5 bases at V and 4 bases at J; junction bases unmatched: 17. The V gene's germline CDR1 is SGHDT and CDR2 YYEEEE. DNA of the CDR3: TGTGCCAGCAGTCTCGCATCTAGCGGGGGAGGGGTGGGAGAGACCCAGTACTTC. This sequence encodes CASSLASSGGGVGETQYF. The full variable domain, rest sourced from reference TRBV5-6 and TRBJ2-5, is DAGVTQSPTHLIKTRGQQVTLRCSPKSGHDTVSWYQQALGQGPQFIFQYYEEEERQRGNFPDRFSGHQFPNYSSELNVNALLLGDSALYLCASSLASSGGGVGETQYFGPGTRLLVL.

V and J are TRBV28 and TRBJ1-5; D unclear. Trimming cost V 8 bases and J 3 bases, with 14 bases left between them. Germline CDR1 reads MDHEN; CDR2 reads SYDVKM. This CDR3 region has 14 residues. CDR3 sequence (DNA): TGTGCCAGCCGCGTAGGGAGCAACAATCAGCCCCAGCATTTT. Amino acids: CASRVGSNNQPQHF. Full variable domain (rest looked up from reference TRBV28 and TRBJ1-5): DVKVTQSSRYLVKRTGEKVFLECVQDMDHENMFWYRQDPGLGLRLIYFSYDVKMKEKGDIPEGYSVSREKKERFSLILESASTNQTSMYLCASRVGSNNQPQHFGDGTRLSIL.

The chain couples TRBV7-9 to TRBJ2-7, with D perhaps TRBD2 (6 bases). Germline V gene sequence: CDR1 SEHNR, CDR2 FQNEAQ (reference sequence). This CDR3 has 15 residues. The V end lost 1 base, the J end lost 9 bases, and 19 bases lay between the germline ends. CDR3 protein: CASSLVGGSGRVQYF. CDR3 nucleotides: TGTGCCAGCAGCTTAGTAGGAGGGAGTGGCAGGGTGCAGTACTTC.

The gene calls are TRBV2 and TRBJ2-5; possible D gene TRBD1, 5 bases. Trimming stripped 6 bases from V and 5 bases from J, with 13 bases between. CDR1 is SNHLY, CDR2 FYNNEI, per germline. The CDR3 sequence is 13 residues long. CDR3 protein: CASRGWGRETQYF. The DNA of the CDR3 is TGTGCCAGCAGGGGCTGGGGCAGGGAGACCCAGTACTTC.

The CDR3: CASSVGSGIAKNIQYF. CDR3 bases: TGTGCCAGCAGCGTAGGTAGCGGAATAGCCAAAAACATTCAGTACTTC. This chain links TRBV9 with TRBJ2-4, with D perhaps TRBD2 (6 bases). The V gene's germline CDR1 is SGDLS and CDR2 YYNGEE. The CDR3 is 16 residues long. Trimming took off 0 bases at V and 0 bases at J, with 10 bases between the two ends. Full variable domain (missing parts from reference TRBV9 and TRBJ2-4): DSGVTQTPKHLITATGQRVTLRCSPRSGDLSVYWYQQSLDQGLQFLIQYYNGEERAKGNILERFSAQQFPDLHSELNLSSLELGDSALYFCASSVGSGIAKNIQYFGAGTRLSVL.

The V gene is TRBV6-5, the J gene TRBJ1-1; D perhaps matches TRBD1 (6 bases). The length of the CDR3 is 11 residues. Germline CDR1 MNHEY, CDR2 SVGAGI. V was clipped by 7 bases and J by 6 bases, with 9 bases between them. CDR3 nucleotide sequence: TGTGCCAGCATTGGGGGCCCTGAAGCTTTCTTT. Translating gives CASIGGPEAFF.

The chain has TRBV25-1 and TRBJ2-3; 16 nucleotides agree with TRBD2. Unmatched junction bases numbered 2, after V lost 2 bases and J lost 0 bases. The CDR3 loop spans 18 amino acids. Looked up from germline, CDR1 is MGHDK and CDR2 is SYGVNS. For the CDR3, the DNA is TGTGCCAGCAGTGAACCGGGACTAGCGGGAGGGAGCACAGATACGCAGTATTTT. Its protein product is CASSEPGLAGGSTDTQYF.

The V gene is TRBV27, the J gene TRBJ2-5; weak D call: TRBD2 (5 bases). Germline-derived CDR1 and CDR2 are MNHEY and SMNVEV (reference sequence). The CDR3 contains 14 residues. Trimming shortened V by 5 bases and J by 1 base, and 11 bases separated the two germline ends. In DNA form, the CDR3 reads TGTGCCAGCAGTCCCGGACTCGTCCAAGAGACCCAGTACTTC. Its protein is CASSPGLVQETQYF.

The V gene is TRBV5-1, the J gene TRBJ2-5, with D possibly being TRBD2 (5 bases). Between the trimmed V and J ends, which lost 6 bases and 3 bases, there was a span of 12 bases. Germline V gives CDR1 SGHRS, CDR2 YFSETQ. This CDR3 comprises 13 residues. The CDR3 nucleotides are TGCGCCAGCAAGAGACTACCAAAAGAGACCCAGTACTTC. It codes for CASKRLPKETQYF.

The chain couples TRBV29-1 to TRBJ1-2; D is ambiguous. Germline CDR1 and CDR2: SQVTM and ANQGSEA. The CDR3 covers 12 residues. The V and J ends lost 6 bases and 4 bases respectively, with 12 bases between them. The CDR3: CSVLHGSYGYTF. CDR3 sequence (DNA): TGCAGCGTCCTACACGGGAGCTATGGCTACACCTTC.

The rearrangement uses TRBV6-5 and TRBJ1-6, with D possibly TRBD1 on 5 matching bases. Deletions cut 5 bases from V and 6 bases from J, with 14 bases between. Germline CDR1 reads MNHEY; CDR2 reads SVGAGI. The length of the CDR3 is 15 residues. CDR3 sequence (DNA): TGTGCCAGCAGTCTCAGCCAGGGCCCTAATTCACCCCTCCACTTT. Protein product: CASSLSQGPNSPLHF.

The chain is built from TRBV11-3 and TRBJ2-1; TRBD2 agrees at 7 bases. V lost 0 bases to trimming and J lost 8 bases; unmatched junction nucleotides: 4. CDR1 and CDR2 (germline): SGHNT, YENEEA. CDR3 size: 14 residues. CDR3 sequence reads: CASSLEKRDHEQFF. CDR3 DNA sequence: TGTGCCAGCAGCTTAGAGAAGCGGGACCATGAGCAGTTCTTC.

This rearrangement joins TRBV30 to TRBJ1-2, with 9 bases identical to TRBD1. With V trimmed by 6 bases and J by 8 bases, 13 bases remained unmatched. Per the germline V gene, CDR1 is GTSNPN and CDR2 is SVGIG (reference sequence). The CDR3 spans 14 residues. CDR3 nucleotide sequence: TGTGCCTGCCAACCCTCGGGGACAGGGCAGGGCTACACCTTC. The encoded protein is CACQPSGTGQGYTF. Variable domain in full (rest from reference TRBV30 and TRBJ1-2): SQTIHQWPATLVQPVGSPLSLECTVEGTSNPNLYWYRQAAGRGLQLLFYSVGIGQISSEVPQNLSASRPQDRQFILSSKKLLLSDSGFYLCACQPSGTGQGYTFGSGTRLTVV.

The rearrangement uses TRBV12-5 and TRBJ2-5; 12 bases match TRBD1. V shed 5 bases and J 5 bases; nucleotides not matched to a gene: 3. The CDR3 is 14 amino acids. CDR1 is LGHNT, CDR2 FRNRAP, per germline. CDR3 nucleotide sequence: TGTGCTAGTGGTCGGGACAGGGGGCGGGAGACCCAGTACTTC. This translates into CASGRDRGRETQYF.

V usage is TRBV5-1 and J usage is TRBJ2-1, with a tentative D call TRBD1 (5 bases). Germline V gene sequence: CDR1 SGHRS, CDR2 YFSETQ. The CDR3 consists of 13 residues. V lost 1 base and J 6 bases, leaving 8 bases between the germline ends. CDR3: CASSLTGPNEQFF. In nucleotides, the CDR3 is TGCGCCAGCAGCTTGACAGGCCCCAATGAGCAGTTCTTC.